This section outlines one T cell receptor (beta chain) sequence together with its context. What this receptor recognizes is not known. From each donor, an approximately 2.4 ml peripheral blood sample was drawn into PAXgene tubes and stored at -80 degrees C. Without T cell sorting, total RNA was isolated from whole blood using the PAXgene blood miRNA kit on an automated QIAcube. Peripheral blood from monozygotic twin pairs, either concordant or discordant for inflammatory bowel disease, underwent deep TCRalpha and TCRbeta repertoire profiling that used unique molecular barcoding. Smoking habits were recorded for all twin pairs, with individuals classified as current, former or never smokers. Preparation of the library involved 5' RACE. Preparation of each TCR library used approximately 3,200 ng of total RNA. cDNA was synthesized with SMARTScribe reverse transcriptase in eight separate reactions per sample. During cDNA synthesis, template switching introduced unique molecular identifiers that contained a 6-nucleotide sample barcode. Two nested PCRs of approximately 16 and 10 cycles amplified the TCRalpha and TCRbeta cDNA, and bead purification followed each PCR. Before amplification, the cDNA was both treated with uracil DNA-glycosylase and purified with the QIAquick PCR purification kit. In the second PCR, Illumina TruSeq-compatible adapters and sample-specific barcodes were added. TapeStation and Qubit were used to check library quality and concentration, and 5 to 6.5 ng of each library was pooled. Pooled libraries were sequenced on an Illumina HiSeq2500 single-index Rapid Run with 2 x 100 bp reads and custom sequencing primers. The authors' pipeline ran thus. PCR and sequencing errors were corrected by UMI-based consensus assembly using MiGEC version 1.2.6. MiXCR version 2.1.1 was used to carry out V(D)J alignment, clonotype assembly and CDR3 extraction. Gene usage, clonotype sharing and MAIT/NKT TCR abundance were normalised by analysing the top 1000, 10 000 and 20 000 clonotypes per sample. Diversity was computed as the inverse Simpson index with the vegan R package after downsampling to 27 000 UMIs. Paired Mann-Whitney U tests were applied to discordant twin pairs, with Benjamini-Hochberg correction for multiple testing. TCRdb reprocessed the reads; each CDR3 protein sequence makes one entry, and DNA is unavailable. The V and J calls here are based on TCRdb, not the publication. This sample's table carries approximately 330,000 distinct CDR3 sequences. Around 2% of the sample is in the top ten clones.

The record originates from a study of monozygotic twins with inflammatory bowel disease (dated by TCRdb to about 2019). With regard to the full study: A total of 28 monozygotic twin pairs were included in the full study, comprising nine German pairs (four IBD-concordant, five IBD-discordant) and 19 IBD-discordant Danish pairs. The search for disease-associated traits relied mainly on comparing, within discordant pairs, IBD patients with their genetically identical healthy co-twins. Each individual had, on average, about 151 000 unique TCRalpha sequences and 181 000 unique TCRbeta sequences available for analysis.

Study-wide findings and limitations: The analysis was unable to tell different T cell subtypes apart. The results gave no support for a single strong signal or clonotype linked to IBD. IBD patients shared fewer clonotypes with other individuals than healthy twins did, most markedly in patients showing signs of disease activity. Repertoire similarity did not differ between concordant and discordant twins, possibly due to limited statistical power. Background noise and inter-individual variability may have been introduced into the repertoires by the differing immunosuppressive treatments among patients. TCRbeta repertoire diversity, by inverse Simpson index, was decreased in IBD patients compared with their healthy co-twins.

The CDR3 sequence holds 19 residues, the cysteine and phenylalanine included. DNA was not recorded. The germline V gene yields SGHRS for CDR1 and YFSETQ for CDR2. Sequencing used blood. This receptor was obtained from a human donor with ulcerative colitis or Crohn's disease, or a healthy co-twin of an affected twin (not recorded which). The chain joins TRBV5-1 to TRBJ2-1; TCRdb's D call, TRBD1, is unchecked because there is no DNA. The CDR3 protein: CASSLSQGARLPQLIEQFF.